Listed below are T cell receptor beta chains from one sample, sequenced in a study of early T cells in non-severe SARS-CoV-2 infection. Each CDR3 protein is one row after TCRdb ran MiXCR on the 5' RACE reads. The table lists 66,000 or so distinct CDR3 sequences, 9.5% to 14% of them singletons, with about 1.5% in the top ten. The sample was whole blood. The source of these receptors is an adult who was a healthcare worker with PCR-confirmed SARS-CoV-2 infection or an uninfected control (not recorded which). The CDR3 runs from the conserved cysteine through the conserved F or W.

TRBJ2-1 | TRBV7-2 | CASSPPQSYINEQFF
TRBJ2-3 | TRBV24-1 | CATSDPSTSGTEPDTQYF
TRBJ2-3 | TRBV5-1 | CASSGGAQTDTQYF
TRBJ1-1 | TRBV7-2 | CASSKRLNTEAFF
TRBJ2-3 | TRBV5-1 | CASSPDGSVADTQYF
TRBJ2-4 | TRBV20-1 | CSAGQGLAKNIQYF
TRBJ2-7 | TRBV5-4 | CASSLSSGGNSYEQYF
TRBJ2-3 | TRBV7-9 | CASSPGGVPSTDTQYF
TRBJ2-7 | TRBV14 | CASSQDRTYEQYF
TRBJ2-3 | TRBV7-2 | CASHQDRADTQYF
TRBJ1-6 | TRBV20-1 | CSARDLGGGNSPLHF
TRBJ1-2 | TRBV6-1 | CASQNRAPTGGILWYGYTF
TRBJ1-1 | TRBV29-1 | CSVRVLNTEAFF
TRBJ2-2 | TRBV10-3 | CAIKMQAGSGELFF
TRBJ2-7 | TRBV7-9 | CASSLAVGFSSYEQYF
TRBJ2-3 | TRBV4-3 | CASSQALSGGRFASTDTQYF
TRBJ1-1 | TRBV29-1 | CSVDRGVGVSTEAFF
TRBJ2-3 | TRBV7-2 | CASTRGADTQYF
TRBJ2-5 | TRBV5-1 | CASSLAGGPGQETQYF
TRBJ2-7 | TRBV20-1 | CSAQGATQAYEQYF
TRBJ2-1 | TRBV7-2 | CASSPSLVGTGHSEQFF
TRBJ2-1 | TRBV20-1 | CSHSGGASNEQFF
TRBJ2-7 | TRBV6-2/TRBV6-3 | CASQLGPGLAGRSYEQYF
TRBJ1-2 | TRBV4-3 | CASSRAIDQVYGYTF
TRBJ1-1 | TRBV28 | CASQGGAGNTEAFF
TRBJ2-2 | TRBV4-1 | CASSQSSGDTGELFF
TRBJ2-7 | TRBV10-1 | CASSQGSGYEQYF
TRBJ2-3 | TRBV29-1 | CSVRLKLTDTQYF
TRBJ2-7 | TRBV12-3/TRBV12-4 | CASSLGPNYEQYF
TRBJ1-5 | TRBV2 | CASSPTGEGNQPQHF
TRBJ1-6 | TRBV14 | CASSQAAGQNSPLHF
TRBJ2-7 | TRBV20-1 | CSASLGDEQYF
TRBJ1-1 | TRBV3-1 | CASSQSTGETFF
TRBJ2-3 | TRBV2 | CASSAPPGLVYF
TRBJ1-5 | TRBV6-6 | CASTLTGGPGEPQHF
TRBJ2-5 | TRBV5-1 | CASSLNEKTQYF
TRBJ2-1 | TRBV7-6 | CASSLVGGGTDEQFF
TRBJ2-5 | TRBV7-2 | CASSRRYQETQYF
TRBJ2-7 | TRBV7-9 | CASSPKVGSYEQYF
TRBJ1-5 | TRBV12-3/TRBV12-4 | CASSLAGGTSNQPQHF
TRBJ2-1 | TRBV5-1 | CASMDRDNEQFF
TRBJ2-7 | TRBV29-1 | CSVGGGGSLSYEQYF
TRBJ2-7 | TRBV11-2 | CASSVDGTQSGEQYF